This TCR beta chain is from a study of blood T cell repertoires in COVID-19. Study-level information: Samples representing acute and convalescent COVID-19 were sourced from the United States, Italy and Spain.

This CDR3 has 14 amino acids. From germline, CDR1 is SGHRS and CDR2 YFSETQ. V lost 2 bases and J 0 bases, leaving 8 bases between the germline ends. Some clones are missing from TCRdb's copy, which holds only in-frame ones; the method was immunoSEQ multiplex PCR. The sample has about 50,000 clones; more than 75% are singletons. The receptor comes from a woman aged 45-59 years with acute COVID-19. This chain joins TRBV5-1 and TRBJ1-1; D call uncertain. Specimen: PBMCs or T cells enriched from blood (not recorded which). This CDR3 is CASSFGDLNTEAFF. The CDR3 region has the DNA TGCGCCAGCAGCTTTGGAGACTTGAACACTGAAGCTTTCTTT.